This T cell receptor beta chain was documented in a study of kidney transplant recipient with SARS-CoV-2 infection. TCRdb re-called the reads with MiXCR, one entry per CDR3 protein. The table has 200,000 to 300,000 distinct CDR3 sequences, about 28% seen once; the top ten hold roughly 7.3%. The CDR3 is 16 residues long. Germline-derived CDR1 and CDR2 are DFQATT and SNEGSKA (reference sequence). In the case of this clonotype: One base away lies a much larger clone, so this may be a sequencing read error.

The sequencing used a blood sample, collected at baseline and on roughly day 110 from a kidney transplant recipient. This sequence originates from a male patient in his thirties who had COVID-19 and was a kidney transplant recipient. Some T cells here may be from the graft donor. J is TRBJ2-1 and V is TRBV20-1; the match to TRBD1 covers 8 bases. The CDR3 DNA reads as TGCATTGCTAGTCCCGGACAGGGAAGCGCCTACAATGAGCAGTTCTTC. Translating it yields CIASPGQGSAYNEQFF.